Listed below are T cell receptor beta chains from one sample, sequenced in a study of identical twins. TCRdb fed the 5' RACE reads into MiXCR, producing one record per CDR3 protein. The table has 750,000 to 950,000 distinct CDR3 sequences, roughly 12% seen once. The same sample was also studied in work on yellow fever vaccine responses in identical twins.

The sequenced sample was PBMCs. The source of these receptors is a woman younger than 30 in good health. CDR3s include the opening cysteine and the closing phenylalanine or tryptophan. Clone size is shown for a subset of rows, as once, few, many or a class of expanded clone.

CASSVRTSGRDEQFF	NA	TRBV9	TRBJ2-1
CASSQGDEGSYEQYF	NA	TRBV6-1	TRBJ2-7
CASRLRSGHQPQHF	few	TRBV5-8	TRBJ1-5
CATSEAGTGAYEQYF	many	TRBV24-1	TRBJ2-7
CATSAGTGGREQYF	few	TRBV10-3	TRBJ2-7
CASRDRDPLTEAFF	NA	TRBV4-1	TRBJ1-1
CASSVEVPDTQYF	many	TRBV9	TRBJ2-3
CASSDLVTDTQYF	NA	TRBV6-4	TRBJ2-3
CASSPVALYEQYF	NA	TRBV5-1	TRBJ2-7
CASSPRSVEQFF	few	TRBV18	TRBJ2-1
CAIRLAGEINEQFF	NA	TRBV10-3	TRBJ2-1
CSASPGTSLRETQYF	NA	TRBV20-1	TRBJ2-5
CSAAGAHDREPNF	NA	TRBV20-1	TRBJ1-3
CATSIAGGYTGELFF	NA	TRBV15	TRBJ2-2
CASSVDRDSPLHF	many	TRBV6-4	TRBJ1-6
CASSHRRVAAGELFF	many	TRBV14	TRBJ2-2
CSARDQREGIYNEQFF	NA	TRBV20-1	TRBJ2-1
CASSSGNYGYTF	many	TRBV12-3/TRBV12-4	TRBJ1-2
CASSHGQGTETQYF	few	TRBV4-1	TRBJ2-5
CSATRTANTEAFF	many	TRBV20-1	TRBJ1-1
CASTPPEAGGGAHEQFF	few	TRBV7-9	TRBJ2-1
CASASGFERSPLHF	NA	TRBV5-1	TRBJ1-6
CASSAYTYNEQFF	many	TRBV9	TRBJ2-1
CASSQGLTEAFF	many	TRBV6-1	TRBJ1-1
CASSPDRGFSYGYTF	NA	TRBV28	TRBJ1-2